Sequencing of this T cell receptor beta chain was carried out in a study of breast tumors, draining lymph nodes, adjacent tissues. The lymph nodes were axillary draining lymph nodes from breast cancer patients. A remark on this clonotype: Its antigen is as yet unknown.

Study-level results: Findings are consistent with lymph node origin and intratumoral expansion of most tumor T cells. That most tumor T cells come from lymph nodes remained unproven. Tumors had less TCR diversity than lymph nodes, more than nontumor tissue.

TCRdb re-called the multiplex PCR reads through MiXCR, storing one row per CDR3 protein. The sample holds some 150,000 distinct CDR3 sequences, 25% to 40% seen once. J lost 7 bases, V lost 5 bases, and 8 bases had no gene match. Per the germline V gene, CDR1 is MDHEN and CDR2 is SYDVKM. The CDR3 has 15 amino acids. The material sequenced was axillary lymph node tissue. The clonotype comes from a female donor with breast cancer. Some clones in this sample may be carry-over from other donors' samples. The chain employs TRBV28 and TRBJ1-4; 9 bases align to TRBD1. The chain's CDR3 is CASSRIDRGGEKLFF. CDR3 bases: TGTGCCAGCAGTAGAATTGACAGGGGGGGTGAAAAACTGTTTTTT.